This TCR beta chain was observed in a study of T cell repertoires in cytomegalovirus infection. Study-wide background: Indicated by public TCR beta signatures were CMV infection and matching HLA type. Study-level points and caveats: HLA-C-restricted TCR beta clonotypes specific for CMV led the ex vivo response. The cumulative frequency of public TCR beta families distinguished individuals who carried CMV together with the relevant HLA.

Regarding this clonotype: Its antigen is unidentified.

Each CDR3 protein gets one entry after TCRdb re-called the reads with MiXCR. The sample holds fewer than 550,000 distinct CDR3 sequences, approximately 15% seen once. Sample: CD8+ T cells from PBMCs. This TCR was recovered from a human donor in good health (CMV status not recorded). Some clones in this sample may be carry-over from other donors' samples.

CDR3 protein: CASSSLDGLLSYEQYF. The CDR3 region has the DNA TGTGCCAGTAGCTCCCTGGACGGACTACTCTCCTACGAGCAGTACTTC. The chain is built from TRBV19 and TRBJ2-7; possibly TRBD2 for D (6 bases). The germline V and J ends were trimmed by 6 bases and 0 bases, with 18 bases remaining between them. Looked up from germline, CDR1 is LNHDA and CDR2 is SQIVND (reference sequence). The CDR3 spans 16 residues. The complete variable domain, with remaining parts taken from reference TRBV19 and TRBJ2-7, reads DGGITQSPKYLFRKEGQNVTLSCEQNLNHDAMYWYRQDPGQGLRLIYYSQIVNDFQKGDIAEGYSVSREKKESFPLTVTSAQKNPTAFYLCASSSLDGLLSYEQYFGPGTRLTVT.